This T cell receptor (beta chain) was found in a study of radiation and T cells in renal cell carcinoma. About this clone: The antigen is undetermined.

Whole-study results and caveats: Only small tumor regions of 0.8 to 1 g were sampled.

Assay used: immunoSEQ multiplex PCR; TCRdb lists only in-frame clones, some missing. The data show roughly 10,000 clones, with roughly 60% seen just once and 15% to 20% held by the top ten. This CDR3 contains 16 residues. Germline V gene sequence: CDR1 SGHRS, CDR2 YFSETQ. V was clipped by 5 bases and J by 7 bases; unmatched bases: 12. Treatment reported: 15 Gy SBRT to primary tumor, nephrectomy 4 weeks later. The TCR was taken from a woman aged 45 to 65 with renal cell carcinoma. The chain recombines TRBV5-1 with TRBJ1-6; 7 nucleotides line up with TRBD1. Sequences were derived from tumor tissue, sampled from a patient whose treatment included radiotherapy and nephrectomy. The CDR3 sequence is CASSPLEVGGNSPLHF. CDR3 nucleotides: TGCGCCAGCAGTCCCCTTGAGGTAGGGGGCAATTCACCCCTCCACTTT.